This T cell receptor (beta chain) stems from a study of blood T cells in healthy people across ages. The V gene's germline CDR1 is SQVTM and CDR2 ANQGSEA. The CDR3 runs 15 residues. The V end was cut by 3 bases, the J end by 5 bases, with 19 bases between. Together with a sample-barcoded 5' primer, a J-beta primer mix was included in a second PCR lasting about 6 to 11 cycles. Every single cDNA molecule received a tag from a template-switch adaptor with 12 random nucleotides. MiXCR, applied by TCRdb to the 5' RACE reads, yields one record per CDR3 protein. Seen here are approximately 1,700,000 distinct CDR3 sequences, 39% observed once, and the top ten hold more than 20%.

This chain joins TRBV29-1 and TRBJ1-2; TRBD1 is a possible D gene (6 bases). Material for sequencing was blood. This receptor was obtained from a human donor in good health. For the CDR3, the DNA is TGCAGCGTTGAGGAAGGGGGGCAGGGGTATTATGGCTACACCTTC. Its protein is CSVEEGGQGYYGYTF.